The 27 T cell receptor beta chains reported below all come from one sample, sequenced in a study of shared clonotypes between healthy human individuals. The method was immunoSEQ multiplex PCR; TCRdb's version includes in-frame clones alone and lacks a portion of them. The table has hundreds of thousands of clones, approximately 96% seen once. Selected positively for CCR7 and CD45RO-negative, naive CD8 cells excluded terminally differentiated effector memory CD45RA+ cells. The material sequenced was naive CD8+ T cells sorted from blood. Receptor source: a woman in her twenties or thirties in good health.

As regards this clone: Its ends do not fully match the called genes, so a read error is possible. The chain couples TRBV28 to TRBJ1-2, with 8 bases identical to TRBD1. The germline CDR1 and CDR2 sequences are MDHEN and SYDVKM. The CDR3 runs to 14 residues. The CDR3 nucleotides are TGTGCCAGCAGCGGACAGGGCGCTAAATATGGCTACACCTTC. This encodes CASSGQGAKYGYTF.

The chain couples TRBV7-9 to TRBJ2-1; maybe TRBD2 (6 bases). V gave up 5 bases and J gave up 2 bases, with 16 bases separating them. CDR3 length: 16 amino acids. The germline V gene encodes CDR1 SEHNR and CDR2 FQNEAQ (reference sequence). The CDR3 loop is CASSKNSGVTYNEQFF. CDR3 nucleotides: TGTGCCAGCAGCAAGAATAGCGGAGTAACCTACAATGAGCAGTTCTTC.

V gene TRBV7-9 combines with J gene TRBJ2-5; possibly TRBD2 for D (6 bases). This CDR3 comprises 14 residues. The germline gives CDR1 SEHNR, CDR2 FQNEAQ (reference sequence). V was pared by 4 bases and J by 9 bases, with 18 bases between. The CDR3 DNA reads as TGTGCCAGCAGCTCGGAGGGCAGGGTGGAACCCCAGTACTTC. This codes for CASSSEGRVEPQYF.

This rearrangement joins TRBV19 to TRBJ2-7, with 8 bases identical to TRBD2. J gave up 7 bases and V 6 bases, and 11 bases lay outside the gene matches. The CDR3 sequence is 14 residues long. The V gene's germline CDR1 is LNHDA and CDR2 SQIVND (reference sequence). CDR3 bases: TGTGCCAGTAGCAGGTTCGGGGGGGATGAAGAGCAGTACTTC. This codes for CASSRFGGDEEQYF.

V and J are TRBV5-4 and TRBJ1-1, with D perhaps matching TRBD1 (5 bases). Germline loops: CDR1 SGHNT, CDR2 YYREEE (reference sequence). This CDR3 has 12 residues. The V gene lost 5 bases and the J gene lost 8 bases, with 13 bases spanning the gap. In DNA form, the CDR3 reads TGTGCCAGCAGATACGGACGGGGGGAAGCTTTCTTT. Amino acid sequence: CASRYGRGEAFF.

The chain has TRBV10-1 and TRBJ2-1, with 10 positions matching TRBD2. The V gene end was trimmed by 5 bases and the J gene end by 5 bases; junction bases not matched to a gene: 9. Germline CDR1 WNHNN, CDR2 SYGVQD (reference sequence). CDR3 length: 16 amino acids. The CDR3 loop is CASSILAGGTDNEQFF. The CDR3 DNA is TGCGCCAGCAGTATTTTAGCGGGAGGAACAGACAATGAGCAGTTCTTC.

The chain joins TRBV28 to TRBJ1-1; tentatively, D is TRBD1 (5 bases). The germline V gene encodes CDR1 MDHEN and CDR2 SYDVKM. Trimming took 10 bases from V and 0 from J, leaving 15 bases between them. CDR3 length equals 14 residues. The CDR3 sequence is CATADSPMNTEAFF. The CDR3 DNA sequence: TGTGCCACCGCCGACAGCCCCATGAACACTGAAGCTTTCTTT.

For the CDR3, the DNA is TGTGCCATCAAACCGGGACAGGGGTTCTACGAGCAGTACTTC. Translation: CAIKPGQGFYEQYF. This chain joins TRBV10-3 and TRBJ2-7, with 10 bases matching TRBD1. Germline assignment: CDR1 ENHRY and CDR2 SYGVKD. The CDR3 consists of 14 residues. V gave up 7 bases and J gave up 3 bases; unmatched junction bases: 6.

The chain couples TRBV4-1 to TRBJ1-5; no clear D gene. CDR1 is MGHRA, CDR2 YSYEKL, per germline. V dropped 1 base and J dropped 4 bases, with 11 bases sitting between them. The CDR3 is made up of 15 amino acids. The CDR3 nucleotides are TGCGCCAGCAGCCAAGCTCCGGACGGTAATCAGCCCCAGCATTTT. It encodes CASSQAPDGNQPQHF.

V usage is TRBV4-1 and J usage is TRBJ1-2; D gene ambiguous. The CDR3 sequence is 16 residues long. V lost 0 bases and J 3 bases, leaving 14 bases between the germline ends. Germline-derived CDR1 and CDR2 are MGHRA and YSYEKL. CDR3 DNA: TGCGCCAGCAGCCAAGATGGTGCCAGTACGGACTATGGCTACACCTTC. This gives the protein CASSQDGASTDYGYTF.

This clone appeared a single time. This chain links TRBV7-9 with TRBJ1-1, with 7 nucleotides matching TRBD1. Germline CDR1 is SEHNR and CDR2 is FQNEAQ (reference sequence). There are 18 residues in the CDR3. V gave up 2 bases and J gave up 3 bases; unmatched junction bases: 15. The CDR3 loop reads CASSLTKGEGARDTEAFF. CDR3 bases: TGTGCCAGCAGCTTAACAAAGGGTGAGGGGGCGCGGGACACTGAAGCTTTCTTT.

The J gene is TRBJ2-1, the V gene TRBV10-1, with TRBD1 matching over 7 bases. Germline values: CDR1 WNHNN, CDR2 SYGVQD (reference sequence). The length of the CDR3 is 15 residues. The V segment lost 5 bases and the J segment 5 bases; nucleotides outside the gene matches: 9. In DNA form, the CDR3 reads TGCGCCAGCAGTCTTACCGGGACAGTTGACAATGAGCAGTTCTTC. Translated: CASSLTGTVDNEQFF.

The chain has TRBV9 and TRBJ1-4; 7 bases line up with TRBD1. Looked up from germline, CDR1 is SGDLS and CDR2 is YYNGEE. Trimming cost V 7 bases and J 4 bases; bases outside gene matches: 4. The CDR3 loop spans 13 amino acids. CDR3 coding DNA: TGTGCCAGCTCGGGACAGAATAATGAAAAACTGTTTTTT. This translates into CASSGQNNEKLFF.

This clone has a handful of counts. DNA for the CDR3: TGTGCCAGCAGCCCCGGGACAGCAACCTACGAGCAGTACTTC. Its protein product is CASSPGTATYEQYF. The rearrangement links TRBV27 to TRBJ2-7, with 7 positions matching TRBD1. V was pared by 6 bases and J by 2 bases, with 7 bases of the junction left unmatched. This CDR3 contains 14 residues. Germline values: CDR1 MNHEY, CDR2 SMNVEV (reference sequence).

The chain recombines TRBV2 with TRBJ2-7, with 8 bases lining up with TRBD1. Germline V gives CDR1 SNHLY, CDR2 FYNNEI. This CDR3 comprises 15 residues. Losses at the gene ends were 6 bases for V and 4 bases for J; bases not matched to a gene: 11. The CDR3 spells CASSAGTGIIYEQYF. In DNA, the CDR3 is TGTGCCAGCAGCGCGGGGACAGGAATTATTTACGAGCAGTACTTC.

The rearrangement joins TRBV11-2 to TRBJ2-2; the D gene is possibly TRBD2 (5 bases). Germline CDR1 SGHAT, CDR2 FQNNGV. V lost 2 bases to trimming and J lost 3 bases, with 16 bases between them. The CDR3 sequence is 17 residues long. The CDR3: CASSLWGSGGDTGELFF. CDR3 DNA sequence: TGTGCCAGCAGCTTATGGGGAAGCGGAGGTGACACCGGGGAGCTGTTTTTT.

This sequence joins TRBV27 and TRBJ1-3; the D is unclear. The CDR3 length is 14 residues. CDR1 is MNHEY and CDR2 is SMNVEV in the germline V gene (reference sequence). V was cut by 2 bases and J by 4 bases, with 9 bases left in between. This chain's CDR3 is CASSLRSPGNTIYF. The CDR3 DNA sequence: TGTGCCAGCAGTTTACGAAGTCCCGGAAACACCATATATTTT.

The gene calls are TRBV7-2 and TRBJ2-3; D remains ambiguous. CDR1 and CDR2 from the germline V gene are SGHTA and FQGNSA. The V end was cut by 5 bases, the J end by 6 bases, with 18 bases between. This CDR3 comprises 15 residues. The CDR3 bases are TGTGCCAGCAGCCCCTTGGCCTTAGTGTCCGATACGCAGTATTTT. Its translation: CASSPLALVSDTQYF.

The chain links TRBV27 to TRBJ1-6, with D uncertain. Trimming removed 4 bases at V and 0 bases at J, with 13 bases between. Per the germline V gene, CDR1 is MNHEY and CDR2 is SMNVEV (reference sequence). CDR3 length equals 17 residues. CDR3 protein: CASSWSLPSSYNSPLHF. For the CDR3, the DNA is TGTGCCAGCAGTTGGTCGTTACCGAGCTCCTATAATTCACCCCTCCACTTT.

DNA for the CDR3: TGTGCCAGCTCGAGGCACACCGGGGAGCTGTTTTTT. Translated: CASSRHTGELFF. The chain links TRBV6-5 to TRBJ2-2; D gene ambiguous. This CDR3 contains 12 residues. The V and J ends lost 8 bases and 3 bases respectively, with 7 bases between them. CDR1 MNHEY and CDR2 SVGAGI come from the germline V gene.

Regarding this clone: This sample includes further DNA sequences coding for the same CDR3. The V gene is TRBV28, the J gene TRBJ2-7; D remains ambiguous. The CDR3 spans 14 residues. Germline CDR1 reads MDHEN; CDR2 reads SYDVKM. The V and J ends lost 3 bases and 0 bases respectively, with 9 bases between them. CDR3 DNA: TGTGCCAGCAGTTTGGGGTTGATCTCCTACGAGCAGTACTTC. Translation: CASSLGLISYEQYF.

V usage is TRBV5-8 and J usage is TRBJ2-7; maybe TRBD1 (6 bases). The CDR3 is made up of 15 amino acids. The V gene's germline CDR1 is SGHTS and CDR2 YDEGEE. The germline V and J ends were trimmed by 4 bases and 4 bases, with 18 bases remaining between them. CDR3 sequence reads: CASSPTSGHGYEQYF. The CDR3 DNA sequence: TGTGCCAGCAGCCCTACTTCGGGACATGGTTACGAGCAGTACTTC.

V is TRBV28 and J is TRBJ2-2; D is ambiguous. The CDR3 sequence is 13 residues long. Trimming shortened V by 3 bases and J by 7 bases, and 9 bases separated the two germline ends. CDR1 is MDHEN, CDR2 SYDVKM, per germline. The CDR3 region is CASSFKGGGELFF. In DNA, the CDR3 is TGTGCCAGCAGTTTCAAGGGTGGCGGGGAGCTGTTTTTT.

DNA for the CDR3: TGTGCCAGTACCACGGGACTAGCGGGAGACCTACCCGGGGAGCTGTTTTTT. Translation: CASTTGLAGDLPGELFF. The V call is TRBV19, the J call TRBJ2-2, with 14 bases matching TRBD2. This CDR3 has 17 residues. CDR1 is LNHDA, CDR2 SQIVND, per germline (reference sequence). V was pared by 7 bases and J by 6 bases, with 10 bases of the junction left unmatched.

This rearrangement joins TRBV5-4 to TRBJ2-3; D remains unclear. This CDR3 has 11 amino acids. V shed 7 bases and J shed 0 bases, with 3 bases lying between them. Germline CDR1 reads SGHNT; CDR2 reads YYREEE (reference sequence). CDR3 amino acids: CASESTDTQYF. DNA of the CDR3: TGTGCCAGCGAAAGCACAGATACGCAGTATTTT.

The J gene is TRBJ2-7, the V gene TRBV28; unclear D gene. The CDR3 length is 15 residues. Germline lookup yields CDR1 MDHEN and CDR2 SYDVKM. V lost 1 base and J lost 3, with 13 bases in between. Here the CDR3 DNA reads TGTGCCAGCAGTTTATATTCACGGCAGAACTACGAGCAGTACTTC. Protein product: CASSLYSRQNYEQYF.

The chain carries TRBV5-4 and TRBJ2-6; unclear D gene. This CDR3 has 18 amino acids. V lost 7 bases, J lost 5 bases, and 25 bases lay in between. From germline, CDR1 is SGHNT and CDR2 YYREEE (reference sequence). The CDR3 DNA is TGTGCCAGCGTGTCGTACAATAAGTCACAAAGTCGGGCCAACGTCCTGACTTTC. It translates to CASVSYNKSQSRANVLTF.